This is a list of T cell receptor beta chains from one sample in a study of blood T cell repertoires in COVID-19. The assay was immunoSEQ multiplex PCR, and TCRdb's table has in-frame clones only and misses some. There are some 450,000 clones in the sample; 70% to 90% occur only once, and roughly 0.84% lies in the top ten. The sequencing input was peripheral blood. These receptors were obtained from a man in his late teens or twenties with COVID-19, enrolled during active disease. Each CDR3 is given with its conserved first and last residue. A D gene is named only where the DNA matches it firmly. Clone size, where shown, is once, few, many, or a class for clones that have expanded.

J gene: TRBJ1-2; V gene: TRBV12-3/TRBV12-4; D gene: NA; clone size: once; CDR3 DNA: TGTGCCAGCAGGCCCAGGGACTCAAACGGCTACACCTTC; CDR3 protein: CASRPRDSNGYTF
J gene: TRBJ2-7; V gene: TRBV7-9; D gene: NA; clone size: NA; CDR3 DNA: TGTGCCAGCAGCTTAGAAAACAGGGACTACGAGCAGTACTTC; CDR3 protein: CASSLENRDYEQYF
J gene: TRBJ1-2; V gene: TRBV5-5; D gene: TRBD1; clone size: NA; CDR3 DNA: TGTGCCAGCAGCGTAACAGGGGGCTGGGACTATGGCTACACCTTC; CDR3 protein: CASSVTGGWDYGYTF
J gene: TRBJ2-7; V gene: TRBV5-6; D gene: TRBD1; clone size: NA; CDR3 DNA: TGTGCCAGCAGCGTCCGGGACAGTATACCACGGCAGTACTTC; CDR3 protein: CASSVRDSIPRQYF
J gene: TRBJ2-5; V gene: TRBV5-1; D gene: TRBD1; clone size: NA; CDR3 DNA: TGCGCCAGCAGCCCACGGACAGGGTCTAGTCAAGAGACCCAGTACTTC; CDR3 protein: CASSPRTGSSQETQYF
J gene: TRBJ2-1; V gene: TRBV9; D gene: TRBD2; clone size: NA; CDR3 DNA: TGTGCCAGCAGCGTAGGGGGCGGGAGCAACAATGAGCAGTTCTTC; CDR3 protein: CASSVGGGSNNEQFF
J gene: TRBJ1-2; V gene: TRBV6-5; D gene: TRBD1; clone size: NA; CDR3 DNA: TGTGCCAGCAAAGGGACAGAGAACTATGGCTACACCTTC; CDR3 protein: CASKGTENYGYTF
J gene: TRBJ2-5; V gene: TRBV11-2; D gene: TRBD2; clone size: NA; CDR3 DNA: TGTGCCAGCAGCCCAGCCGCTAGCGGGGGGTCTGAGACCCAGTACTTC; CDR3 protein: CASSPAASGGSETQYF
J gene: TRBJ2-2; V gene: TRBV7-7; D gene: TRBD2; clone size: NA; CDR3 DNA: TGTGCTAGCAGCCCTAGGACTAGCGGGAGAATCGGCGGGGAGCTGTTTTTT; CDR3 protein: CASSPRTSGRIGGELFF
J gene: TRBJ2-7; V gene: TRBV28; D gene: TRBD1; clone size: NA; CDR3 DNA: TGTGCCAGCAGACTAGGGACAGGAGGATCCTACGAGCAGTACTTC; CDR3 protein: CASRLGTGGSYEQYF
J gene: TRBJ2-3; V gene: TRBV5-3; D gene: NA; clone size: NA; CDR3 DNA: TGTGCCAGAAGCCGCGCTATAGGGGGCACAGATACGCAGTATTTT; CDR3 protein: CARSRAIGGTDTQYF
J gene: TRBJ2-3; V gene: TRBV5-6; D gene: NA; clone size: NA; CDR3 DNA: TGTGCCAGCAGCTCTAGGACTCAAACAGATACGCAGTATTTT; CDR3 protein: CASSSRTQTDTQYF
J gene: TRBJ1-2; V gene: TRBV28; D gene: NA; clone size: few; CDR3 DNA: TGTGCCAGCCGTATGGGGGGGCACTATGGCTACACCTTC; CDR3 protein: CASRMGGHYGYTF
J gene: TRBJ2-5; V gene: TRBV5-1; D gene: TRBD2; clone size: NA; CDR3 DNA: TGCGCCAGCAGCTTGCAAGCGGGGTACCAAGAGACCCAGTACTTC; CDR3 protein: CASSLQAGYQETQYF
J gene: TRBJ2-1; V gene: TRBV11-3; D gene: NA; clone size: NA; CDR3 DNA: TGTGCCAGCAGCTTAGATAGGTTGGCAGGCCCCTACAATGAGCAGTTCTTC; CDR3 protein: CASSLDRLAGPYNEQFF
J gene: TRBJ2-5; V gene: TRBV7-2; D gene: NA; clone size: once; CDR3 DNA: TGTGCCAGCAGGCAGGGGCTTGGGTGGCAGACCCAGTACTTC; CDR3 protein: CASRQGLGWQTQYF
J gene: TRBJ1-6; V gene: TRBV5-4; D gene: NA; clone size: once; CDR3 DNA: TGTGCCAGCAGCTCAGGGGATTTCTCCTATAATTCACCCCTCCACTTT; CDR3 protein: CASSSGDFSYNSPLHF
J gene: TRBJ2-1; V gene: TRBV24-1; D gene: TRBD2; clone size: NA; CDR3 DNA: TGTGCCACCAGTGCGACTAGCGGAGCTGGAAACAATGAGCAGTTCTTC; CDR3 protein: CATSATSGAGNNEQFF
J gene: TRBJ2-7; V gene: TRBV3-1/TRBV3-2; D gene: TRBD2; clone size: NA; CDR3 DNA: TGTGCCAGCAGCCAAGGGGGACTAGCGGGCGTCTACGAGCAGTACTTC; CDR3 protein: CASSQGGLAGVYEQYF
J gene: TRBJ1-2; V gene: TRBV7-9; D gene: NA; clone size: NA; CDR3 DNA: TGTGCCAGCAGCTCCTATGCCAAGGGCTACACCTTC; CDR3 protein: CASSSYAKGYTF
J gene: TRBJ1-2; V gene: TRBV3-1/TRBV3-2; D gene: NA; clone size: NA; CDR3 DNA: TGTGCCAGCAGCCGAGGAAATAACTATGGCTACACCTTC; CDR3 protein: CASSRGNNYGYTF
J gene: TRBJ1-4; V gene: TRBV24-1; D gene: TRBD1; clone size: NA; CDR3 DNA: TGTGCCACCAGTGATGCGACAGGGGGGGGTGAAAAACTGTTTTTT; CDR3 protein: CATSDATGGGEKLFF
J gene: TRBJ2-1; V gene: TRBV9; D gene: TRBD1; clone size: NA; CDR3 DNA: TGTGCCAGCAGCGCCAGACAGGGGTCCTACAATGAGCAGTTCTTC; CDR3 protein: CASSARQGSYNEQFF
J gene: TRBJ2-2; V gene: TRBV12-3/TRBV12-4; D gene: NA; clone size: NA; CDR3 DNA: TGTGCCAGCACCCCTAGCGGGGAGCTGTTTTTT; CDR3 protein: CASTPSGELFF
J gene: TRBJ1-2; V gene: TRBV3-1/TRBV3-2; D gene: TRBD1; clone size: NA; CDR3 DNA: TGTGCCAGCAGCGGGCGGGACAGCGTATGGTACGGCTACACCTTC; CDR3 protein: CASSGRDSVWYGYTF
J gene: TRBJ1-4; V gene: TRBV3-1/TRBV3-2; D gene: NA; clone size: NA; CDR3 DNA: TGTGCCAGCAGCCAAGGGACTGAAGAAAAACTGTTTTTT; CDR3 protein: CASSQGTEEKLFF
J gene: TRBJ2-1; V gene: TRBV18; D gene: TRBD1; clone size: NA; CDR3 DNA: TGTGCCAGCTCACCATGGCCGTCAGGGGGAACCTACAATGAGCAGTTCTTC; CDR3 protein: CASSPWPSGGTYNEQFF